The 14 T cell receptor beta chains presented below share a single source sample, sequenced in a study of tumor-infiltrating lymphocytes in oesophageal squamous cell carcinoma. One entry per CDR3 protein results from TCRdb running MiXCR on the PCR reads. The sample includes about 8,700 distinct CDR3 sequences, about 70% of them seen just once. The sequenced sample consisted of esophageal tumor tissue. Source of these receptors: a female donor with esophageal squamous cell carcinoma.

V is TRBV12-3 or TRBV12-4 and J is TRBJ2-2; 10 nucleotides match TRBD1. Unmatched junction bases numbered 5, after V lost 5 bases and J lost 5 bases. The CDR3 contains 15 residues. The DNA of the CDR3 is TGTGCCAGCAGTGACAGGGGGCTCCGAACCGGGGAGCTGTTTTTT. Translating it yields CASSDRGLRTGELFF.

The chain has TRBV7-6 and TRBJ2-1, with 9 positions matching TRBD2. V was pared by 5 bases and J by 12 bases, with 5 bases of the junction left unmatched. Looked up from germline, CDR1 is SGHVS and CDR2 is FNYEAQ. This CDR3 comprises 12 residues. The CDR3 region has the DNA TGTGCCAGCAGCACCAGTAGCGGGGGGCAGTTCTTC. This translates into CASSTSSGGQFF.

Written as DNA, the CDR3 is TGTGCCAGCAGTAGGACCCCAGGAACCTACGAGCAGTACTTC. Protein sequence: CASSRTPGTYEQYF. The rearrangement uses TRBV7-4 and TRBJ2-3; no clear D gene. The better agreement between TRBJ2-7 and the DNA end casts doubt on the J call. Germline V gene data show CDR1 as SGHVT and CDR2 as SQSDAQ. The CDR3 is made up of 14 amino acids.

This clonotype was detected a few times. The rearrangement uses TRBV7-2 and TRBJ2-3, with 11 positions matching TRBD1. The germline V gene has CDR1 SGHTA and CDR2 FQGNSA. The trim removed 3 bases at V and 6 bases at J, leaving 5 bases unmatched. This CDR3 region has 15 residues. CDR3 in amino acids: CASSFRTGGADTQYF. The CDR3 nucleotides read TGTGCCAGCAGCTTTAGGACAGGGGGCGCGGATACGCAGTATTTT.

The rearrangement uses TRBV7-3 and TRBJ2-5; D gene uncertain. The CDR3 spans 13 residues. CDR1 and CDR2 (germline): SGHTA, FQGTGA. V shed 0 bases and J shed 9 bases, with 11 bases lying between them. The CDR3 nucleotides read TGTGCCAGCAGCTTAACCGTGGGCCAGGCCCAGTACTTC. Translation: CASSLTVGQAQYF.

This clonotype has more than one count but fewer than ten. The chain combines TRBV12-3 or TRBV12-4 with TRBJ2-1; 10 bases align to TRBD2. CDR3 length: 15 residues. The V gene end was trimmed by 5 bases and the J gene end by 5 bases; junction bases not matched to a gene: 6. The CDR3 is CASSLRTSGDNEQFF. As DNA, the CDR3 is TGTGCCAGCAGTCTAAGGACTAGCGGAGACAATGAGCAGTTCTTC.

J is TRBJ2-3 and V is TRBV11-3; no clear D. The CDR3 is 14 residues long. The germline V gene encodes CDR1 SGHNT and CDR2 YENEEA. V gave up 0 bases and J gave up 0 bases, with 4 bases separating them. This CDR3 is CASSLDRSTDTQYF. In DNA form, the CDR3 reads TGTGCCAGCAGCTTAGATCGGAGCACAGATACGCAGTATTTT.

This clonotype is judged hyperexpanded (1% or more). The DNA for the CDR3 is TGTGCCAGCAGCTTAGTGTGGGGCAATCAGCCCCAGCATTTT. Its translation is CASSLVWGNQPQHF. V gene TRBV7-2 combines with J gene TRBJ1-5; D remains unclear. The germline CDR1 and CDR2 sequences are SGHTA and FQGNSA. The CDR3 sequence is 14 residues long. V dropped 1 base and J dropped 2 bases, with 6 bases sitting between them.

V gene TRBV6-1 combines with J gene TRBJ2-5; 11 bases are shared with TRBD2. The end of the DNA fits TRBJ2-1 better, so the J call may be wrong. Germline-derived CDR1 and CDR2 are MNHNS and SASEGT. The CDR3 covers 15 residues. CDR3 protein: CASGYTSGSLNEQFF. Written as DNA, the CDR3 is TGTGCCAGCGGGTACACTAGCGGGAGTTTGAATGAGCAGTTCTTC.

This clonotype was detected only a few times. V usage is TRBV7-9 and J usage is TRBJ2-3, with a weak D call TRBD1 (5 bases). Trimming stripped 0 bases from V and 1 base from J, with 5 bases between. The CDR3 length is 14 residues. Germline lookup yields CDR1 SEHNR and CDR2 FQNEAQ (reference sequence). CDR3 bases: TGTGCCAGCAGCTTAGCACAGGGCACAGATACGCAGTATTTT. It translates to CASSLAQGTDTQYF.

The V and J genes are TRBV28 and TRBJ1-1, with no clear D. CDR1 MDHEN and CDR2 SYDVKM come from the germline V gene. The CDR3 is 13 residues long. The V and J ends lost 7 bases and 1 base respectively, with 10 bases between them. CDR3 residues: CASMEAGNTEAFF. The CDR3, as DNA: TGTGCCAGCATGGAGGCGGGGAACACTGAAGCTTTCTTT.

In its sample, this clonotype was seen many times. The chain uses TRBV5-1 and TRBJ2-1, with TRBD2 identical over 7 bases. CDR3 length: 15 amino acids. The V gene end was trimmed by 2 bases and the J gene end by 5 bases; junction bases not matched to a gene: 7. Germline V gives CDR1 SGHRS, CDR2 YFSETQ. In DNA form, the CDR3 reads TGCGCCAGCAGCTTACGGTGGGGAGGGAACAATGAGCAGTTCTTC. Its protein is CASSLRWGGNNEQFF.

This clonotype has just a few counts. The chain recombines TRBV7-9 with TRBJ1-2; 10 bases match TRBD1. After removal of 4 bases from V and 8 bases from J, the junction contained 4 bases not matched to a gene. This CDR3 contains 13 residues. Germline CDR1 reads SEHNR; CDR2 reads FQNEAQ (reference sequence). As DNA, the CDR3 is TGTGCCAGCAGCTCCGGACAGGGGGACGGCTACACCTTC. It specifies CASSSGQGDGYTF.

This clonotype is judged large. The chain uses TRBV7-9 and TRBJ1-4; no clear D gene. Germline V gives CDR1 SEHNR, CDR2 FQNEAQ (reference sequence). V was trimmed by 4 bases and J by 3 bases, leaving 15 bases between them. CDR3 length: 16 residues. CDR3 residues: CASSSKNRESNEKLFF. Here the CDR3 DNA reads TGTGCCAGCAGCTCAAAAAATCGGGAGTCTAATGAAAAACTGTTTTTT.